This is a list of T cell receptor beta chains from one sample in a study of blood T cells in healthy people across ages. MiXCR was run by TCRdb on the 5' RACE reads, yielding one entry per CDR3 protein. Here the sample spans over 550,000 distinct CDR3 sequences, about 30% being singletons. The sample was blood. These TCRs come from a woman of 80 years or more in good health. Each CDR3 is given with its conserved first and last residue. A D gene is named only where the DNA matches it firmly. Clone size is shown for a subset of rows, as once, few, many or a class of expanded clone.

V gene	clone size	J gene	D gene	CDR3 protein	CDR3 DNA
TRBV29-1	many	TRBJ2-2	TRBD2	CSVPWGGNTGELFF	TGCAGCGTCCCGTGGGGGGGGAACACCGGGGAGCTGTTTTTT
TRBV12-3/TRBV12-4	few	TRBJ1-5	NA	CASGPGFRQPQHF	TGTGCCAGCGGGCCAGGGTTTAGGCAGCCCCAGCATTTT
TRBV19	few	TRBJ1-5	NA	CASSIYNQPQHF	TGTGCCAGTAGTATCTATAATCAGCCCCAGCATTTT
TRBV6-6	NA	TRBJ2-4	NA	CAGSGTGALNIQYF	TGTGCCGGCAGTGGAACCGGGGCACTAAACATTCAGTACTTC
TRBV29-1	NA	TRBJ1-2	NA	CSVSSPLYDYTF	TGCAGCGTGTCGTCCCCTCTCTATGACTACACCTTC
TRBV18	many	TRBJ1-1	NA	CASSVKRGNTEAFF	TGTGCCAGCTCCGTAAAAAGGGGGAACACTGAAGCTTTCTTT
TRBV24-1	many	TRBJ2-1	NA	CATSWGGTYNEQFF	TGTGCCACCAGTTGGGGGGGCACCTACAATGAGCAGTTCTTC
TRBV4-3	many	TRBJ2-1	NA	CASSQEGIYNEQFF	TGCGCCAGCAGCCAAGAGGGCATTTACAATGAGCAGTTCTTC
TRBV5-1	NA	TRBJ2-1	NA	CASSLSRVGYNEQFF	TGCGCCAGCAGCTTGTCAAGGGTGGGCTACAATGAGCAGTTCTTC
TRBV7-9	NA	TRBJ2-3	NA	CASSLGGVGIDTQYF	TGTGCCAGCAGCTTAGGAGGGGTGGGCATAGATACGCAGTATTTT
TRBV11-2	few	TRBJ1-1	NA	CASSLEGAGNTEAFF	TGTGCCAGCAGCTTAGAGGGGGCAGGGAACACTGAAGCTTTCTTT
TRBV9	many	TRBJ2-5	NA	CASSVGLTETQYF	TGTGCCAGCAGCGTAGGACTAACTGAGACCCAGTACTTC
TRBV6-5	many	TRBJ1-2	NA	CASSAHRVPYGYTF	TGTGCCAGCAGTGCCCACAGGGTTCCTTATGGCTACACCTTC
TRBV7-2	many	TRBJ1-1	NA	CASSLGGGTEAFF	TGTGCCAGCAGCTTGGGGGGGGGGACTGAAGCTTTCTTT
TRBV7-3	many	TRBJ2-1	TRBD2	CASNSGGFYNEQFF	TGTGCCAGCAATAGCGGGGGGTTCTACAATGAGCAGTTCTTC
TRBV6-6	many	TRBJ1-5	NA	CASSYGLRVSNQPQHF	TGTGCCAGCAGTTACGGTCTTAGGGTTAGCAATCAGCCCCAGCATTTT
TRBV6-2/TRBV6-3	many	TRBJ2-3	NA	CASVTAVYTDTQYF	TGTGCCAGCGTGACAGCAGTTTACACAGATACGCAGTATTTT
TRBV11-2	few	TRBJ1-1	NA	CASSLVPGVTEAFF	TGTGCCAGCAGCTTAGTTCCAGGGGTCACTGAAGCTTTCTTT
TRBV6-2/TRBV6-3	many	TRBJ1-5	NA	CASSYSSNNQPQHF	TGTGCCAGCAGTTACTCTTCAAACAATCAGCCCCAGCATTTT
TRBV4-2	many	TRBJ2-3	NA	CASSQGGGPDTQYF	TGTGCCAGCAGCCAAGGGGGGGGCCCAGATACGCAGTATTTT
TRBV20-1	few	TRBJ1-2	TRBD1	CSAPAGTGKGYTF	TGCAGTGCTCCCGCCGGGACAGGGAAGGGCTACACCTTC
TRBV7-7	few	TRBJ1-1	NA	CASRGLRGSGTEAFF	TGTGCTAGCCGCGGGCTCCGGGGGTCAGGAACTGAAGCTTTCTTT
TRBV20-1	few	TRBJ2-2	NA	CSAPRGAGELFF	TGCAGTGCCCCGAGGGGGGCCGGGGAGCTGTTTTTT
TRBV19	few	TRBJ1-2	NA	CASSSYRDTYGYTF	TGTGCCAGTAGTTCGTACCGGGACACCTATGGCTACACCTTC
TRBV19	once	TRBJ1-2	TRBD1	CASTGTGWNGYTF	TGTGCCAGTACGGGGACAGGGTGGAATGGCTACACCTTC
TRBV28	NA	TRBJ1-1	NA	CASSLGGWRNTEAFF	TGTGCCAGCAGTTTGGGGGGCTGGCGAAACACTGAAGCTTTCTTT
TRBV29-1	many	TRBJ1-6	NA	CSVEDAAGVCNSPLHF	TGCAGCGTTGAAGATGCGGCAGGGGTGTGTAATTCACCCCTCCACTTT
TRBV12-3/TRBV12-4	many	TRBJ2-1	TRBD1	CASSTGTGVHEQFF	TGTGCCAGCAGTACCGGGACAGGGGTTCATGAGCAGTTCTTC
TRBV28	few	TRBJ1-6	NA	CASTRTAYNSPLHF	TGTGCCAGCACCCGGACAGCCTATAATTCACCCCTCCACTTT
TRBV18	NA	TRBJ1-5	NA	CASSPSGPQPQHF	TGTGCCAGCTCGCCGTCGGGGCCTCAGCCCCAGCATTTT
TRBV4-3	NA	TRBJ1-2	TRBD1	CASSQERGQLHGYTF	TGCGCCAGCAGCCAAGAACGGGGACAGCTCCATGGCTACACCTTC
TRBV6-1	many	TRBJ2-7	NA	CASSEEGGRDEQYF	TGTGCCAGCAGTGAAGAAGGGGGACGTGACGAGCAGTACTTC
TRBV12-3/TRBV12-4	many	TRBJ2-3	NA	CASGATSTDTQYF	TGTGCCAGCGGGGCAACTAGCACAGATACGCAGTATTTT
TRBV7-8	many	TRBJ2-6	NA	CASSPSAGRISGANVLTF	TGTGCCAGCAGCCCGTCGGCGGGACGGATCTCTGGGGCCAACGTCCTGACTTTC
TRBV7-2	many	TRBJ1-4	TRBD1	CASSPRQGTNEKLFF	TGTGCCAGCAGCCCCCGACAGGGTACTAATGAAAAACTGTTTTTT
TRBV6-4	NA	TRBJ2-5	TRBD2	CASSDSVAGGYEQYF	TGTGCCAGCAGTGACTCGGTAGCGGGGGGCTATGAGCAGTACTTC
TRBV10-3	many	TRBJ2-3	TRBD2	CAISPTSGGSTDTQYF	TGTGCCATCAGTCCGACTAGCGGGGGGTCCACAGATACGCAGTATTTT
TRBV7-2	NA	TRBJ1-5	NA	CASSSPGPNQPQHF	TGTGCCAGCAGCTCTCCGGGTCCTAATCAGCCCCAGCATTTT
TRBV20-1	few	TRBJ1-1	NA	CSARPTVVNTEAFF	TGCAGTGCTAGACCGACAGTTGTGAACACTGAAGCTTTCTTT
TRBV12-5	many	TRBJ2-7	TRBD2	CASASSGGSGEQYF	TGTGCTAGTGCTTCTAGCGGGGGGTCAGGCGAGCAGTACTTC
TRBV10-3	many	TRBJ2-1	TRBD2	CAIRSGGISYNEQFF	TGTGCCATCAGAAGCGGGGGGATATCCTACAATGAGCAGTTCTTC
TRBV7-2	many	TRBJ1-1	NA	CASSLRPYTEAFF	TGTGCCAGCAGCTTACGCCCCTACACTGAAGCTTTCTTT
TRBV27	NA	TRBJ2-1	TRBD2	CASSPRPGLVYNEQFF	TGTGCCAGCAGTCCTAGACCGGGACTAGTCTACAATGAGCAGTTCTTC
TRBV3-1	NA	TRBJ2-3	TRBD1	CASSNDRDRLNTQYF	TGTGCCAGCAGCAATGATCGGGACAGGCTCAATACGCAGTATTTT
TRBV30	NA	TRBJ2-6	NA	CAWSSDWHSGANVRTF	TGTGCCTGGAGTTCAGACTGGCATTCTGGGGCCAACGTCCGGACTTTC
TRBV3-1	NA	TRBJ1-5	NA	CASSPGVRIEQPQHF	TGTGCCAGCAGCCCGGGGGTAAGGATAGAGCAGCCCCAGCATTTT
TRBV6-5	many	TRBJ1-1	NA	CASKRTTSGTEAFF	TGTGCCAGCAAAAGGACAACCTCTGGCACTGAAGCTTTCTTT
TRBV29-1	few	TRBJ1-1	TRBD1	CSVGTGSNTEAFF	TGCAGCGTTGGGACAGGCTCGAACACTGAAGCTTTCTTT
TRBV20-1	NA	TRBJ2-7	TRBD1	CSAPDRGSSVQYF	TGCAGTGCCCCCGACAGGGGAAGTAGCGTGCAGTACTTC
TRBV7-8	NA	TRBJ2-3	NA	CASSSRTADTDTQYF	TGTGCCAGCAGCTCGCGGACGGCGGACACAGATACGCAGTATTTT
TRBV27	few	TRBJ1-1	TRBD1	CASRGQGIPKNTEAFF	TGTGCCAGCAGGGGACAGGGAATCCCCAAGAACACTGAAGCTTTCTTT
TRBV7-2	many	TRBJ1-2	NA	CASSPWRDYGYTF	TGTGCCAGCAGCCCCTGGAGGGACTATGGCTACACCTTC
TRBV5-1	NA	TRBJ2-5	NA	CASTPTAYQETQYF	TGCGCCAGCACCCCCACTGCATACCAAGAGACCCAGTACTTC
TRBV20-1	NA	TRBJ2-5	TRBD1	CSASRTGGGETQYF	TGCAGTGCTTCTCGGACAGGGGGCGGTGAGACCCAGTACTTC
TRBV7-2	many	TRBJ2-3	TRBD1	CASSFRQGGTDTQYF	TGTGCCAGCAGCTTTCGACAGGGGGGCACAGATACGCAGTATTTT